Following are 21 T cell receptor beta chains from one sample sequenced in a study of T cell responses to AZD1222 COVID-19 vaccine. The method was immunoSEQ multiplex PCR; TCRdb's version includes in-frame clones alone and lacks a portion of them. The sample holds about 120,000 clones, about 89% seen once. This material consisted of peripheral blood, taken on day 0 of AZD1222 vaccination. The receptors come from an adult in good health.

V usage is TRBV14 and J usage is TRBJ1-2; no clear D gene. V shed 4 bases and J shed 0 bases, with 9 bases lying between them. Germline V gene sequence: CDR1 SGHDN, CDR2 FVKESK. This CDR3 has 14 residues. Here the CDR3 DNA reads TGTGCCAGCAGCCCCCTTGGAGCTAACTATGGCTACACCTTC. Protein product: CASSPLGANYGYTF.

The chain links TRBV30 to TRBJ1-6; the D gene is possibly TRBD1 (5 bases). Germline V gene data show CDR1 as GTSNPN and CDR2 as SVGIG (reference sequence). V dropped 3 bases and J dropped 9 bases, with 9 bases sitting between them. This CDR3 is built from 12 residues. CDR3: CAWSPGVSPLHF. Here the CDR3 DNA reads TGTGCCTGGAGCCCGGGGGTTTCACCCCTCCACTTT.

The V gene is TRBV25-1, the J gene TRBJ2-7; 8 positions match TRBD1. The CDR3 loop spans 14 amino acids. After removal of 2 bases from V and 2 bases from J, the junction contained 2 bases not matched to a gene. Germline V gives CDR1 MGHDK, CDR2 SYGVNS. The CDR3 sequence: CASSEPGQAYEQYF. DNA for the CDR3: TGTGCCAGCAGTGAACCGGGACAGGCCTACGAGCAGTACTTC.

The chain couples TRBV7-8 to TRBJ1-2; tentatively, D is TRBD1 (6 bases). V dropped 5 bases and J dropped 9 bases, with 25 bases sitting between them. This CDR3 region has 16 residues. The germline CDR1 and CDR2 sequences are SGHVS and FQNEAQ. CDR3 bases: TGTGCCAGCAGCCCAAGACGGGGGGCTGGCTCGTCTAGCTACACCTTC. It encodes CASSPRRGAGSSSYTF. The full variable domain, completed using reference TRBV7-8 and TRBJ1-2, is GAGVSQSPRYKVAKRGQDVALRCDPISGHVSLFWYQQALGQGPEFLTYFQNEAQLDKSGLPSDRFFAERPEGSVSTLKIQRTQQEDSAVYLCASSPRRGAGSSSYTFGSGTRLTVV.

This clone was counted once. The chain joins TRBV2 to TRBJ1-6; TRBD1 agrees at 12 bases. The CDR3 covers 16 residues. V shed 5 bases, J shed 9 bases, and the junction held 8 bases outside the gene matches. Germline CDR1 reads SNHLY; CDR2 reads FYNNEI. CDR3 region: CASSYGTGGRGSPLHF. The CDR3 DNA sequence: TGTGCCAGCAGTTACGGGACAGGGGGCAGGGGTTCACCCCTCCACTTT. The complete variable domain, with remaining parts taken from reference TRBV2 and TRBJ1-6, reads EPEVTQTPSHQVTQMGQEVILRCVPISNHLYFYWYRQILGQKVEFLVSFYNNEISEKSEIFDDQFSVERPDGSNFTLKIRSTKLEDSAMYFCASSYGTGGRGSPLHFGNGTRLTVT.

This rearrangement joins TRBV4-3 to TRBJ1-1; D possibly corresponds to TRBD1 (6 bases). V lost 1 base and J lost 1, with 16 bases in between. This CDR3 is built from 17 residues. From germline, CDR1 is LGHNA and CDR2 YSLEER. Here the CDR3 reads CASSQVLQGEENTEAFF. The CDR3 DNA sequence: TGCGCCAGCAGCCAAGTCCTACAGGGAGAGGAGAACACTGAAGCTTTCTTT.

The CDR3 DNA reads as TGTGCCAGCAGCACGAGAGCGGGGACAGGGACCTCTGCTAACTATGGCTACACCTTC. It is translated as CASSTRAGTGTSANYGYTF. The chain employs TRBV7-2 and TRBJ1-2, with 9 bases identical to TRBD1. This CDR3 is built from 19 residues. The germline gives CDR1 SGHTA, CDR2 FQGNSA. The V segment lost 5 bases and the J segment 0 bases; nucleotides outside the gene matches: 16.

The CDR3 sequence: CASSLGDSLYEQYF. In nucleotides, the CDR3 is TGTGCCAGCAGCTTAGGTGACAGCCTCTACGAGCAGTACTTC. The J gene is TRBJ2-7, the V gene TRBV7-9; tentatively, D is TRBD1 (5 bases). This CDR3 has 14 residues. Germline CDR1 and CDR2: SEHNR and FQNEAQ (reference sequence). Trimming pared 1 base from V and 3 bases from J, leaving 10 bases between.

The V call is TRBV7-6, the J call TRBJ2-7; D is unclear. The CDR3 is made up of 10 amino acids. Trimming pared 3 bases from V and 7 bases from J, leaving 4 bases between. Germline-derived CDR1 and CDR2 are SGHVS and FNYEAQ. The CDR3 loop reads CASSLWEQYF. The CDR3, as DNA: TGTGCCAGCAGCTTGTGGGAGCAGTACTTC.

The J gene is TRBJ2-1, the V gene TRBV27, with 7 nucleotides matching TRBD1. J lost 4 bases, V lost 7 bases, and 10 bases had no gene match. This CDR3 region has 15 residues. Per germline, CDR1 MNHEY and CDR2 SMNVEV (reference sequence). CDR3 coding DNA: TGTGCCAGCACCACAGGGGTCAGTGAGTACAATGAGCAGTTCTTC. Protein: CASTTGVSEYNEQFF.

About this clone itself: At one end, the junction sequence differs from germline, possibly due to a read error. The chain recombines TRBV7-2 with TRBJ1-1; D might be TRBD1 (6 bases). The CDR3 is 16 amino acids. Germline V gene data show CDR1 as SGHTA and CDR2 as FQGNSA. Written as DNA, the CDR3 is TGTGCCAGCAGCCTAGCCAGGGGAAGTCTAGGTGCTGAAGCTTTCTTT. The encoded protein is CASSLARGSLGAEAFF.

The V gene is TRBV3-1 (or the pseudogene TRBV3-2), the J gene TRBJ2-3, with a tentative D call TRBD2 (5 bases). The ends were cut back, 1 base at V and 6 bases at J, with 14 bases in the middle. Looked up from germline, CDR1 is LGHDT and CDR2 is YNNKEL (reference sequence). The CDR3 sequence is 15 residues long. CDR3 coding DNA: TGTGCCAGCAGCCAAGTCCCGGACTCGAGGGATACGCAGTATTTT. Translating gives CASSQVPDSRDTQYF.

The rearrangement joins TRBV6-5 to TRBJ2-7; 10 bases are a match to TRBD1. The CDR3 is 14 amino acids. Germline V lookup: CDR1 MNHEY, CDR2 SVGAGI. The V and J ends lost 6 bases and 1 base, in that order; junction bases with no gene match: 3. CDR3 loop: CASRPGQGSYEQYF. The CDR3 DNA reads TGTGCCAGCAGACCGGGACAGGGGTCCTACGAGCAGTACTTC.

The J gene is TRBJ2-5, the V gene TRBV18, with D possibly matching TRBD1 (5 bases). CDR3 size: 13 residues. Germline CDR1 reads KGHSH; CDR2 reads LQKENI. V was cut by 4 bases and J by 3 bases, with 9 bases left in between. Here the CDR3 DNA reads TGTGCCAGCTCACGGACATTGGAAGAGACCCAGTACTTC. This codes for CASSRTLEETQYF.

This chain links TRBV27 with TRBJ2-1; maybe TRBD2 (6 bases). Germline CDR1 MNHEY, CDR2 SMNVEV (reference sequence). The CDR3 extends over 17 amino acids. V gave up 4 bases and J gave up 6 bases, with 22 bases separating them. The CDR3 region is CASSSLSGDGVGNEQFF. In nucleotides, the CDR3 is TGTGCCAGCAGTTCCCTATCGGGGGATGGAGTAGGCAATGAGCAGTTCTTC.

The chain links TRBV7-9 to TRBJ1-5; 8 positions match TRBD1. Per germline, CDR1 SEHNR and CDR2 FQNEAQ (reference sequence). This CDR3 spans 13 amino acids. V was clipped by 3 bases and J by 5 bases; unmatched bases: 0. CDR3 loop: CASSLTGDQPQHF. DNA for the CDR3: TGTGCCAGCAGCTTGACAGGGGATCAGCCCCAGCATTTT.

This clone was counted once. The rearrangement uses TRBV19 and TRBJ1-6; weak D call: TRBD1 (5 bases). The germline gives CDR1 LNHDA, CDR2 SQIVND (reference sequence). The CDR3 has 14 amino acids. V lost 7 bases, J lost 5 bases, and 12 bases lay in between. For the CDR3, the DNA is TGTGCCAGTAAAGGGGATGCGCATAATTCACCCCTCCACTTT. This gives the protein CASKGDAHNSPLHF.

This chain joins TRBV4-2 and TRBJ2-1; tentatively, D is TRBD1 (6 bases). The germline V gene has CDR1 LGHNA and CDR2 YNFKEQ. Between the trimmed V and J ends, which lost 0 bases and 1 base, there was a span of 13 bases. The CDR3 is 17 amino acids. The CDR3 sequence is CASSQDRGGTSYNEQFF. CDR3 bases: TGTGCCAGCAGCCAAGATAGAGGGGGTACATCCTACAATGAGCAGTTCTTC.

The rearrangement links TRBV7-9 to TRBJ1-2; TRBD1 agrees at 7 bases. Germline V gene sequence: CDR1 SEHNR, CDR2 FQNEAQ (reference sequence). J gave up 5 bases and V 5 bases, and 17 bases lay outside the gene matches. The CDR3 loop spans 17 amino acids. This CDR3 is CASSISGTDYIGYGYTF. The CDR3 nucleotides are TGTGCCAGCAGCATTTCCGGGACAGACTACATAGGTTATGGCTACACCTTC.

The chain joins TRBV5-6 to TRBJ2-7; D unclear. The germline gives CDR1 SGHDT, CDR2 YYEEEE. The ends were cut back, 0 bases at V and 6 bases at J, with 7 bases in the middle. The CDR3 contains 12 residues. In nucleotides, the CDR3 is TGTGCCAGCAGCTTGGCGGGCATCGAGCAGTACTTC. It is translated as CASSLAGIEQYF.

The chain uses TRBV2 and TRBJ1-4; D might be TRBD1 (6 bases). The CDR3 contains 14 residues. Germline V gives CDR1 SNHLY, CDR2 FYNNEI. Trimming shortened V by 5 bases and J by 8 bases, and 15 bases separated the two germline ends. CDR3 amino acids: CASSQQGGREKLFF. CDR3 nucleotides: TGTGCCAGCAGTCAACAGGGAGGACGCGAAAAACTGTTTTTT.